This T cell receptor (beta chain) is from a study of CD8+ T cells in alopecia areata listed by TCRdb under 2018. Concerning the study at large: In both human patients and the C3H/HeJ mouse model, the study applied high-throughput TCRbeta sequencing to look at T cell clonal expansion in alopecia areata. Scalp tissue and sorted CD4+ and CD8+ peripheral blood T cells from patchy and totalis/universalis alopecia areata patients and from healthy controls were covered by human TCRbeta sequencing. Scalp clonality was compared across normal scalp (n=4), patchy alopecia areata scalp (n=8), and alopecia totalis/universalis scalp (n=8). RNA was obtained with the PAXgene miRNA kit for fixed scalp, the miRNeasy kit for PBMCs, and the RNeasy kit for mouse skin. Amplification of TCRbeta CDR3 regions was done by immunoSEQ multiplex PCR using 35 Vbeta forward primers and 13 Jbeta reverse primers.

Findings and caveats that apply to the study as a whole: Shared TCR sequences between patients were less evident than in mice, which may be partly attributable to HLA diversity in the patient population. Higher clonality and more expanded CD8+ clones were observed in lesional scalp than in normal scalp, particularly in alopecia totalis/universalis, a finding suggestive of antigenic drive. Scalp TCR repertoire analysis is complicated because resident alphabeta T cells in normal human skin are also sequenced, whereas mouse skin is dominated by gammadelta T cells.

Concerning this clone: This clone's antigen is unknown. Base qualities are not provided; no much larger clone lies one nucleotide away.

Receptors were amplified or captured by the immunoSEQ multiplex PCR assay. RNA was extracted from all samples and reverse transcribed into cDNA as template for TCR sequencing. First-strand cDNA was synthesized with SuperScript III using a 2:1 mix of oligo-dT and random hexamers. Amplification bias was assessed with a synthetic immune receptor repertoire, and residual bias was removed computationally. The study's processing was this. Raw reads were preprocessed to remove errors, and CDR3 was defined by IMGT conventions from the conserved cysteine to phenylalanine. Clonality was computed as 1 minus the Shannon entropy, with the entropy normalized by log2 of the number of productive unique TCRs. Scalp TCRbeta sequences were cross-referenced with sorted blood CD4 and CD8 repertoires so that the CD4 or CD8 identity of scalp clones could be inferred. This is the immuneACCESS table as TCRdb keeps it, with only in-frame sequences that have V and J called. A part of the clones is gone; compared with another copy, unresolved V genes explain less than half, and the rest is unexplained. The D gene and trimming were derived from the DNA, and the V and J assignments and clone size from that table. A total of roughly 60,000 clones appear in this sample, roughly two fifths of them only once. Just over 50% of the sample rests with the top ten.

Lesional scalp punch biopsies and peripheral blood were obtained from alopecia areata patients. PBMCs were separated by density centrifugation and stained for CD3, CD4 and CD8, after which CD4+ and CD8+ T cells were sorted on a FACSAria. Alopecia areata patients who were not treated were recruited through a multicenter biomarker study. For 4 to 6 biomarker-study patients, blood CD8+ T cells were further sorted into NKG2D-low and NKG2D-high fractions. This clonotype originated in a human donor with alopecia areata. The sequencing sample was made of NKG2D-low CD8+ T cells sorted from blood. The cell subset or site tag for this specimen amounts to: sorted CD8+ NKG2D-low blood T cells.

This receptor carries the CDR3 CASRPGQGNYGYTF. The DNA sequence reads TGTGCCAGCAGGCCGGGACAGGGGAACTATGGCTACACCTTC. Recombination joined TRBV25-1 with TRBJ1-2; 10 bases in between match TRBD1. The V end gives up 6 bases and the J end 2 bases, leaving 3 bases in the junction not matched to a gene. Via the germline V gene, CDR1 is MGHDK and CDR2 SYGVNS. CDR3 length: 14 amino acids, cysteine to phenylalanine. The retained sequence is limited to the CDR3, 42 bases, with the frame set at the first base.